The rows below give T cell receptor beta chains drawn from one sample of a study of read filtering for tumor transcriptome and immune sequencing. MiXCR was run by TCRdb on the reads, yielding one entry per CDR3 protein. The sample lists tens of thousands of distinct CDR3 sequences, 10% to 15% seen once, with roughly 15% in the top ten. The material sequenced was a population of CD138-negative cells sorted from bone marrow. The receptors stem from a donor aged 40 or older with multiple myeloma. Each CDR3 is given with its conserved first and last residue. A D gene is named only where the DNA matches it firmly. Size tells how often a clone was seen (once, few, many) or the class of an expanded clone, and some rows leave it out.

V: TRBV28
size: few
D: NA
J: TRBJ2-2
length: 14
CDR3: CATLGAANTGELFF
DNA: TGTGCCACCCTGGGGGCGGCGAACACCGGGGAGCTGTTTTTT

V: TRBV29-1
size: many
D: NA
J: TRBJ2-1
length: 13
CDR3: CSVEATSRDEQFF
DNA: TGCAGCGTTGAGGCAACTAGTAGGGATGAGCAGTTCTTC

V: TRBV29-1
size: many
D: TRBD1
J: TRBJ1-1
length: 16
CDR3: CSVGGQKRAMNTEAFF
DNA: TGCAGCGTGGGGGGACAGAAAAGAGCCATGAACACTGAAGCTTTCTTT

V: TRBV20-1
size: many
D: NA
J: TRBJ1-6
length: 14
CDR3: CSARETAANSPLHF
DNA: TGCAGTGCTAGAGAGACAGCTGCAAATTCACCCCTCCACTTT

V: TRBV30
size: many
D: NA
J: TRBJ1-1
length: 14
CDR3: CAWSVGRIYTEAFF
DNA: TGTGCCTGGAGTGTAGGGAGGATTTACACTGAAGCTTTCTTT

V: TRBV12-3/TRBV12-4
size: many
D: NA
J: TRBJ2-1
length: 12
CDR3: CASTPTGHEQFF
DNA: TGTGCCAGCACCCCGACCGGGCATGAGCAGTTCTTC

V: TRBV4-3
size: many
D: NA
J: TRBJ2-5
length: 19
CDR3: CASSQDTLIRTAPEETQYF
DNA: TGCGCCAGCAGCCAAGACACACTGATACGGACAGCCCCAGAAGAGACCCAGTACTTC

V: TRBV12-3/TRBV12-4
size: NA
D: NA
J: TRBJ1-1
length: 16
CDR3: CASSFSGEARVTEAFF
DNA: TGTGCCAGCAGTTTTTCCGGTGAGGCCAGGGTCACTGAAGCTTTCTTT

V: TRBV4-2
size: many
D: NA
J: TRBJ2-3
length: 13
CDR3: CASSQDKGDTQYF
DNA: TGTGCCAGCAGCCAAGATAAAGGGGATACGCAGTATTTT

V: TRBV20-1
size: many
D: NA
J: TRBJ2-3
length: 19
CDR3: CSAPPGGLARDARTDTQYF
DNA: TGCAGTGCCCCACCTGGGGGTTTAGCTCGGGACGCGCGGACAGATACGCAGTATTTT

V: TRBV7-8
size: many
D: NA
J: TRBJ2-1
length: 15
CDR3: CASSLTRVTYNEQFF
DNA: TGTGCCAGCAGCCTCACTAGGGTTACTTACAATGAGCAGTTCTTC

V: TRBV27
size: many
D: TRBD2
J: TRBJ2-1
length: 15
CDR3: CASRLAVSSYNEQFF
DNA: TGTGCCAGCAGGCTAGCGGTCAGTTCCTACAATGAGCAGTTCTTC

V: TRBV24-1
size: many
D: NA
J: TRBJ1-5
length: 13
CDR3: CATADRGNQPQHF
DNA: TGTGCCACCGCTGACCGGGGCAATCAGCCCCAGCATTTT

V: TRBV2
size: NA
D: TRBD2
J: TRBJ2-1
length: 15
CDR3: CASSSLLGGGNEQFF
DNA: TGTGCCAGCAGTTCCCTCCTCGGGGGGGGGAATGAGCAGTTCTTC

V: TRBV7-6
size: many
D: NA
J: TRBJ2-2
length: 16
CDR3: CASSSVRTENTGELFF
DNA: TGTGCCAGCAGCTCAGTCCGGACAGAGAACACCGGGGAGCTGTTTTTT

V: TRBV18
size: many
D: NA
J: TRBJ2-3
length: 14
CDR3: CASSDPGVEDTQYF
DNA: TGTGCCAGCTCAGACCCAGGGGTGGAAGATACGCAGTATTTT

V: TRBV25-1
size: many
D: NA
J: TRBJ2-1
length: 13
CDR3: CATSAASYNEQFF
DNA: TGTGCCACCTCCGCGGCCTCCTACAATGAGCAGTTCTTC

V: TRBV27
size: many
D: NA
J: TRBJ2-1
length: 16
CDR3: CASSQSGPISYNEQFF
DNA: TGTGCCAGCAGCCAGTCCGGGCCAATCTCCTACAATGAGCAGTTCTTC

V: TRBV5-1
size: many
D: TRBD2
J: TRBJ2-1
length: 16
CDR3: CASSVGLAGRYNEQFF
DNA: TGCGCCAGCAGCGTGGGACTAGCGGGAAGATACAATGAGCAGTTCTTC

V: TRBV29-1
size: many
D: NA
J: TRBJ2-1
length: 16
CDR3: CSVVESRPSSYNEQFF
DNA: TGCAGCGTTGTTGAGTCCAGGCCGAGCTCCTACAATGAGCAGTTCTTC

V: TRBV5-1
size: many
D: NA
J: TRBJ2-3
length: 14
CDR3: CASSLGLPTDTQYF
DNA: TGCGCCAGCAGCTTGGGACTACCCACAGATACGCAGTATTTT

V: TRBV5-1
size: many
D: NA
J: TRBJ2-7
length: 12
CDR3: CASSWDGNEQYF
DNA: TGCGCCAGCAGCTGGGATGGGAACGAGCAGTACTTC

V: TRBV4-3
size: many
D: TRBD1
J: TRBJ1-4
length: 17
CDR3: CASSQDMGDRENEKLFF
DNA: TGCGCCAGCAGCCAAGATATGGGCGACAGGGAAAATGAAAAACTGTTTTTT

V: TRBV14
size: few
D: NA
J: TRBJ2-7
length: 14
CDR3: CASSRDLSSYEQYF
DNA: TGTGCCAGCAGCCGGGACCTGAGCTCCTACGAGCAGTACTTC

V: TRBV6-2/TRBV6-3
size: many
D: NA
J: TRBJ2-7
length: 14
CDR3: CASSYGSASYEQYF
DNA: TGTGCCAGCAGTTACGGATCAGCCTCCTACGAGCAGTACTTC

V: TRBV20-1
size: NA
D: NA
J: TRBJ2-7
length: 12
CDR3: CSARASTHEQYF
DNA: TGCAGTGCTCGTGCTAGCACGCACGAGCAGTACTTC

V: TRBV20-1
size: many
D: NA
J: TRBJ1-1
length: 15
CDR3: CSATAEFWGVTEAFF
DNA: TGCAGTGCTACCGCCGAGTTTTGGGGGGTCACTGAAGCTTTCTTT

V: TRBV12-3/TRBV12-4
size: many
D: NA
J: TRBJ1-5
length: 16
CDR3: CASSPSQGPVNQPQHF
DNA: TGTGCCAGCAGCCCTAGTCAGGGTCCGGTTAATCAGCCCCAGCATTTT

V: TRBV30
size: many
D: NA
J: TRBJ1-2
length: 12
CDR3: CAWSRGNYGYTF
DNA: TGTGCCTGGAGCAGGGGCAACTATGGCTACACCTTC

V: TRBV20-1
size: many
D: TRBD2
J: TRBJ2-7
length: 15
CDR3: CSAPLGLAGAHEQYF
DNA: TGCAGTGCCCCCTTGGGGCTAGCGGGAGCCCACGAGCAGTACTTC

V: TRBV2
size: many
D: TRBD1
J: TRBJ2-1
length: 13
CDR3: CASSADRGNEQFF
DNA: TGTGCCAGCAGTGCTGACAGGGGGAATGAGCAGTTCTTC

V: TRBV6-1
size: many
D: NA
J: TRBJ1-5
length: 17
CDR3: CASSESPGTKGYQPQHF
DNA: TGTGCCAGCAGTGAATCCCCGGGGACAAAGGGATATCAGCCCCAGCATTTT

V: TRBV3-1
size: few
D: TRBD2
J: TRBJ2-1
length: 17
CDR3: CASSQDGSSGIYNEQFF
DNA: TGTGCCAGCAGCCAAGATGGTTCTAGCGGGATTTACAATGAGCAGTTCTTC

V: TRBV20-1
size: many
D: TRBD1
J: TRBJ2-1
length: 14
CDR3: CSARDVRGRVEQFF
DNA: TGCAGTGCTAGAGATGTGAGGGGGCGGGTCGAGCAGTTCTTC

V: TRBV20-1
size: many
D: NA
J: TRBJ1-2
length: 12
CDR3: CSASAVAGSYTF
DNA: TGCAGTGCTTCTGCGGTGGCGGGAAGCTACACCTTC

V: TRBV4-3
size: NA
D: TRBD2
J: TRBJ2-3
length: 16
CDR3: CASSQDRAGGGDTQYF
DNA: TGCGCCAGCAGCCAAGACCGAGCGGGAGGAGGAGATACGCAGTATTTT

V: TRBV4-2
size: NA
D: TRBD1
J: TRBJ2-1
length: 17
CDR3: CAGSQDGGTGGYDEQFF
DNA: TGCGCCGGCAGCCAAGATGGGGGGACAGGGGGTTACGATGAGCAGTTCTTC

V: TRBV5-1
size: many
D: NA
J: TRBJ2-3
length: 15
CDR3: CASSLDAGSTDTQYF
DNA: TGCGCCAGCAGCTTGGATGCGGGAAGCACAGATACGCAGTATTTT

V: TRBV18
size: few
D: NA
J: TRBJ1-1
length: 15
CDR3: CASSPPNRANTEAFF
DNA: TGTGCCAGCTCTCCACCTAATAGGGCGAACACTGAAGCTTTCTTT

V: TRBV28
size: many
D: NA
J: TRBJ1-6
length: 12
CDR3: CASMEINSPLHF
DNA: TGTGCCAGCATGGAGATTAATTCACCCCTCCACTTT

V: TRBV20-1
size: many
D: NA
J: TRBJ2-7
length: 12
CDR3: CSARSPAGEQYF
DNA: TGCAGTGCTAGGTCGCCAGCCGGCGAGCAGTACTTC

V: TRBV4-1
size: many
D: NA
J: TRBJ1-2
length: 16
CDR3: CASSQEPAGGWYGYTF
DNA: TGCGCCAGCAGCCAAGAACCGGCAGGCGGTTGGTATGGCTACACCTTC